The present T cell receptor (beta chain) was sequenced within a study of blood T cell repertoires in COVID-19. Study information: The United States, Italy and Spain provided the acute and convalescent COVID-19 samples.

TCRdb keeps only in-frame clones here, not all; method: immunoSEQ multiplex PCR. The repertoire includes 170,000 or so clones, around 85% of them detected once, and 6.2% sits in the top ten. Two negative PCRs, clearance, or symptom resolution were required of recovered Cohort 3 donors. The source of this sequence is a man aged 35 to 55 who had recovered from COVID-19. Sequences were obtained from PBMCs or T cells enriched from blood (not recorded which).

The DNA of the CDR3 is TGTGCCAGCATCGGGACAAATTACAATGAGCAGTTCTTC. Amino acids: CASIGTNYNEQFF. The chain is built from TRBV2 and TRBJ2-1, with D possibly being TRBD1 (6 bases). Germline CDR1 reads SNHLY; CDR2 reads FYNNEI. The V and J ends lost 7 bases and 4 bases respectively, with 11 bases between them. There are 13 residues in the CDR3. The full variable domain, in which reference TRBV2 and TRBJ2-1 provide the parts outside the CDR3, is EPEVTQTPSHQVTQMGQEVILRCVPISNHLYFYWYRQILGQKVEFLVSFYNNEISEKSEIFDDQFSVERPDGSNFTLKIRSTKLEDSAMYFCASIGTNYNEQFFGPGTRLTVL.